This TCR beta chain originates from a study of early T cells in non-severe SARS-CoV-2 infection (TCRdb year 2021). About the study as a whole: Bulk RNA from unsorted whole blood was used for TCR sequencing, so alpha and beta chains could not be paired.

A case-control design nested within a healthcare worker cohort in London, UK, was used, with weekly nasopharyngeal swab PCR tests and blood sampling performed. Healthcare workers were recruited during the week of the UK lockdown, between 23 and 31 March 2020, and followed weekly for up to 16 weeks. Measured from the cysteine to the phenylalanine, the CDR3 is 17 residues long. The sequence is cut down to CDR3 DNA, 51 bases in frame from base 1. Looking up the germline V gene (reference sequence) yields CDR1 LNHDA and CDR2 SQIVND. V loses 5 bases at its end and J loses 1 base; junction bases beyond the gene matches: 11. Here is what the overall study found, with its caveats: VDJdb matching was skewed toward anti-spike CD8 responses and likely underestimated virus-specific expansions by missing private and CD4 specificities.

As for this clonotype: Which antigen it targets is not known. Base qualities are not at hand, and no much larger clone is one base apart.

The library was generated by 5' RACE. This sample was sequenced with a NextSeq 500. To correct for sequencing error and PCR bias, the TCR library protocol tagged individual cDNA molecules with unique molecular identifiers. Both TCR alpha and beta chains were sequenced, and tight co-correlation was observed between alpha and beta sequence abundances in each sample. Processing in the source paper ran as follows. V gene, J gene and CDR3 annotation of TCR sequences was performed with Decombinator V4. TCRs were defined as expanded if a significant change between any two time points was detected under a Poisson model with p below 0.0001. TCR abundances were normalised to the total number of TCRs sequenced per sample and were expressed as counts per million. MAIT TCRs were defined by TRAV1-2 paired with TRAJ12, TRAJ20 or TRAJ33, and iNKT TCRs by TRAV10 paired with TRAJ18. VDJdb, accessed 1 November 2021, was searched for CMV, EBV and SARS-CoV-2 annotated TCRs, excluding TCRs annotated for multiple antigens. TCRdb reanalyzed the raw reads on its own, using fastp at Q25 for trimming and MiXCR for clone calling, and kept in-frame beta chains. Each CDR3 protein gets just one entry, which takes the most common genes and DNA from the rows behind it. The V and J calls, along with clone size, are taken from TCRdb and not from the paper's own processing. The table for this sample lists 80,000 to 100,000 distinct CDR3 sequences; 14% of them were counted only once. The ten most abundant clones make up roughly 6% of the sample.

The chain couples TRBV19 to TRBJ1-2; 9 bases in the junction line up with TRBD1. The sequenced sample was whole blood. The receptor was derived from an adult who was a healthcare worker with PCR-confirmed SARS-CoV-2 infection or an uninfected control (not recorded which). The nucleotide sequence is given as TGTGCCAGTAGTGGACAGGGGAGAAGCAGTGGTAACTATGGCTACACCTTC. Protein translation: CASSGQGRSSGNYGYTF.